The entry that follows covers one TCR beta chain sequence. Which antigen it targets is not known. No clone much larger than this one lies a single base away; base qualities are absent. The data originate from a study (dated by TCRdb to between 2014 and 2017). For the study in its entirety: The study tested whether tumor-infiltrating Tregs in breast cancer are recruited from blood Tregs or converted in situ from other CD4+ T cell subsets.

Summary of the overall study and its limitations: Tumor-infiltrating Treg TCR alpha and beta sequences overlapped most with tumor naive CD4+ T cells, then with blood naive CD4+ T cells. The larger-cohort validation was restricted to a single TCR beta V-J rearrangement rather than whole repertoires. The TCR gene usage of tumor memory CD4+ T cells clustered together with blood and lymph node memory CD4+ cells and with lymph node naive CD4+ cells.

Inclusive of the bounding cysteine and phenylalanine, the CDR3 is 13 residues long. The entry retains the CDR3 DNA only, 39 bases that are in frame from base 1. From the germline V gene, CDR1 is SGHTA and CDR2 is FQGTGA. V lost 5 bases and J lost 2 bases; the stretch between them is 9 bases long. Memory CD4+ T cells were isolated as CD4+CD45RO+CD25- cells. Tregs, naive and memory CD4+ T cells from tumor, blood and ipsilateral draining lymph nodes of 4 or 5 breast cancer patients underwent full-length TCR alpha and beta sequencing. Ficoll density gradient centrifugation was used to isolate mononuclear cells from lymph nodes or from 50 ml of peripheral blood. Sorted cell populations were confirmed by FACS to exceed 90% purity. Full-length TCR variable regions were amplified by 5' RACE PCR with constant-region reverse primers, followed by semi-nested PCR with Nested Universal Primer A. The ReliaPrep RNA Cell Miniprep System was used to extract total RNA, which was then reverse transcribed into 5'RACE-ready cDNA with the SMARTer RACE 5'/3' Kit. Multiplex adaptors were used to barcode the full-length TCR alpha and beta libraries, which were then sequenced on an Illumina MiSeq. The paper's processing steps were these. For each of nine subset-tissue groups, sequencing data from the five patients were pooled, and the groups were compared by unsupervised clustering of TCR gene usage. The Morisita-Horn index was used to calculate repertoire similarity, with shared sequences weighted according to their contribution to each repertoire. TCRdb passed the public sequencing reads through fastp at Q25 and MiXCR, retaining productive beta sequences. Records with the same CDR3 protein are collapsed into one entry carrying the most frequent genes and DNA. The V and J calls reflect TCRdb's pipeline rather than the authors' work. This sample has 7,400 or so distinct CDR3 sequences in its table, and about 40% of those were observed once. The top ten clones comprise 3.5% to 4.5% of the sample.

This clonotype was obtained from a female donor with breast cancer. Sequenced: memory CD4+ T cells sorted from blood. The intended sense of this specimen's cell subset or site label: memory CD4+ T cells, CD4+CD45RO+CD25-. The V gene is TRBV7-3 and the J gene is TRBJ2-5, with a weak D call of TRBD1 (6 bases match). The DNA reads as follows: TGTGCCAGCAGCCCTACAGGGCAAGAGACCCAGTACTTC. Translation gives CASSPTGQETQYF.